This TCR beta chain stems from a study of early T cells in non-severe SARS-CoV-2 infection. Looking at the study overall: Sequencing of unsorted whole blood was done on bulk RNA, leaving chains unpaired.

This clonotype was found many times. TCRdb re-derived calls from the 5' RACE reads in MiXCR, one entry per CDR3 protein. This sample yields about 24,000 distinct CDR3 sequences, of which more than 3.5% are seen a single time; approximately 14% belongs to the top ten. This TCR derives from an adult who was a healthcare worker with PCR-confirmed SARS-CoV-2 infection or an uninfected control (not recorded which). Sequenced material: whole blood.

The CDR3 DNA sequence: TGTGCCAGCAGCGCCGGGACAGCTAGTCATAACTATGGCTACACCTTC. Protein product: CASSAGTASHNYGYTF. The V call is TRBV5-6, the J call TRBJ1-2, with 7 bases lining up with TRBD1. The J segment lost 1 base and the V segment lost 4 bases, leaving 10 bases of the junction unmatched. The CDR3 runs 16 residues. In germline, CDR1 is SGHDT, CDR2 YYEEEE. Complete variable domain (other parts from reference TRBV5-6 and TRBJ1-2): DAGVTQSPTHLIKTRGQQVTLRCSPKSGHDTVSWYQQALGQGPQFIFQYYEEEERQRGNFPDRFSGHQFPNYSSELNVNALLLGDSALYLCASSAGTASHNYGYTFGSGTRLTVV.